Each of the 25 T cell receptor beta chains below was sequenced from the same sample in a study of PD-1 blockade in classical Hodgkin lymphoma. Each patient relapsed following autologous stem cell transplantation, and prior brentuximab vedotin exposure differed. Here immunoSEQ multiplex PCR was the method, and the copy in TCRdb shows in-frame clones only, minus some. The data show 95,000 or so clones, over 80% seen once. Material: peripheral blood mononuclear cells (PBMCs), obtained at baseline. The receptors come from a human donor with classical Hodgkin lymphoma.

At least ten counts were recorded for this clone. This rearrangement joins TRBV29-1 to TRBJ1-1; TRBD1 matches 8 bases. CDR3 length: 12 residues. With V trimmed by 5 bases and J by 7 bases, 6 bases remained unmatched. Germline CDR1 reads SQVTM; CDR2 reads ANQGSEA. CDR3 nucleotides: TGCAGCGTTCAGAGACAGGGGAATGAAGCTTTCTTT. It is translated as CSVQRQGNEAFF.

The rearrangement joins TRBV28 to TRBJ1-2, with D maybe TRBD1 (5 bases). The V end was cut by 6 bases, the J end by 6 bases, with 20 bases between. The V gene's germline CDR1 is MDHEN and CDR2 SYDVKM. The CDR3 extends over 15 amino acids. DNA for the CDR3: TGTGCCAGCAGCCCGCCTGTCGGACAACTGGATGGCTACACCTTC. Translation: CASSPPVGQLDGYTF.

This sequence joins TRBV18 and TRBJ2-2; TRBD1 aligns across 8 bases. The germline CDR1 and CDR2 sequences are KGHSH and LQKENI. V shed 4 bases and J 2 bases; nucleotides not matched to a gene: 3. This CDR3 region has 15 residues. The CDR3 here is CASSRDRPNTGELFF. CDR3 nucleotide sequence: TGTGCCAGCTCACGGGACAGGCCAAACACCGGGGAGCTGTTTTTT.

The gene calls are TRBV6-1 and TRBJ1-1; TRBD1 might be the D (5 bases). The germline CDR1 and CDR2 sequences are MNHNS and SASEGT. V lost 6 bases and J lost 10, with 18 bases in between. CDR3 size: 13 residues. DNA of the CDR3: TGTGCCAGCAGCCCCGGGACCCTAGGCAGAGCTTTCTTT. Its translation: CASSPGTLGRAFF.

The chain links TRBV10-3 to TRBJ1-6, with TRBD1 matching 10 bases. J gave up 9 bases and V 6 bases, and 14 bases lay outside the gene matches. From germline, CDR1 is ENHRY and CDR2 SYGVKD. The CDR3 is made up of 17 amino acids. This CDR3 reads CAIRPTGGGGLVSPLHF. CDR3 in DNA: TGTGCCATCAGGCCGACAGGGGGCGGCGGACTAGTTTCACCCCTCCACTTT.

CDR3 region: CASSAGTGAGNTIYF. CDR3 DNA: TGTGCCAGCAGCGCCGGGACAGGCGCTGGAAACACCATATATTTT. The chain has TRBV9 and TRBJ1-3, with 8 bases fitting TRBD1. From germline, CDR1 is SGDLS and CDR2 YYNGEE. V shed 3 bases and J 2 bases; nucleotides not matched to a gene: 4. This CDR3 has 15 amino acids.

The J gene is TRBJ1-3, the V gene TRBV25-1, with 9 bases aligning to TRBD1. Germline CDR1 and CDR2: MGHDK and SYGVNS. V lost 2 bases to trimming and J lost 4 bases; unmatched junction nucleotides: 6. The CDR3 is made up of 16 amino acids. The CDR3 reads CASSEPTGGKGNTIYF. CDR3 nucleotide sequence: TGTGCCAGCAGTGAACCCACAGGGGGCAAGGGAAACACCATATATTTT.

V is TRBV7-2 and J is TRBJ2-2; D might be TRBD1 (6 bases). The V gene lost 2 bases and the J gene lost 7 bases, with 14 bases spanning the gap. The CDR3 spans 15 residues. Germline CDR1 and CDR2: SGHTA and FQGNSA. The CDR3 DNA reads TGTGCCAGCAGCTTAAGCATCTCGGACAGCGGGGAGCTGTTTTTT. Its protein is CASSLSISDSGELFF.

This chain uses TRBV6-5 with TRBJ2-1; the D call may be TRBD1 or TRBD2 (6 bases each). This CDR3 has 14 residues. The V end lost 6 bases, the J end lost 8 bases, and 17 bases lay between the germline ends. Germline CDR1 reads MNHEY; CDR2 reads SVGAGI. The CDR3 coding sequence is TGTGCCAGCAGCCAACTCGGGGGCTTAGATGAGCAGTTCTTC. It specifies CASSQLGGLDEQFF.

Written as DNA, the CDR3 is TGTGCCAGTAGTAGAATAACAGGGGATGGCAATCAGCCCCAGCATTTT. Protein sequence: CASSRITGDGNQPQHF. The chain carries TRBV19 and TRBJ1-5; 7 nucleotides line up with TRBD1. The CDR3 length is 16 residues. From germline, CDR1 is LNHDA and CDR2 SQIVND (reference sequence). J lost 2 bases, V lost 4 bases, and 8 bases had no gene match.

The chain links TRBV10-3 to TRBJ2-3; 9 nucleotides match TRBD2. Germline CDR1 ENHRY, CDR2 SYGVKD. J was trimmed by 0 bases and V by 8 bases; bases with no gene match: 12. This CDR3 spans 17 amino acids. The chain's CDR3 is CAIHAGSSGNSTDTQYF. CDR3 DNA sequence: TGTGCCATCCATGCTGGGTCTAGCGGGAATAGCACAGATACGCAGTATTTT.

The chain couples TRBV5-1 to TRBJ1-3; D might be TRBD1 (6 bases). This CDR3 is built from 14 residues. Per germline, CDR1 SGHRS and CDR2 YFSETQ. V was shortened by 4 bases and J by 0 bases, with 8 bases between the two germline ends. CDR3 sequence: CASSEDSSGNTIYF. As DNA, the CDR3 is TGCGCCAGCAGCGAGGACAGCTCTGGAAACACCATATATTTT. The whole variable domain, remainder taken from reference TRBV5-1 and TRBJ1-3, is KAGVTQTPRYLIKTRGQQVTLSCSPISGHRSVSWYQQTPGQGLQFLFEYFSETQRNKGNFPGRFSGRQFSNSRSEMNVSTLELGDSALYLCASSEDSSGNTIYFGEGSWLTVV.

The chain uses TRBV9 and TRBJ1-1; D ambiguous. V was pared by 3 bases and J by 1 base, with 10 bases between. CDR1 and CDR2 (germline): SGDLS, YYNGEE. The CDR3 covers 14 residues. The CDR3 region is CASSAGVTNTEAFF. CDR3 DNA: TGTGCCAGCAGCGCTGGCGTCACGAACACTGAAGCTTTCTTT.

This chain joins TRBV19 and TRBJ2-3; D gene uncertain. V lost 3 bases and J lost 2, with 9 bases in between. The germline V gene encodes CDR1 LNHDA and CDR2 SQIVND (reference sequence). The CDR3 has 14 residues. This CDR3 reads CASSIGQATDTQYF. CDR3 DNA sequence: TGTGCCAGTAGTATCGGCCAGGCCACAGATACGCAGTATTTT. The full variable domain, with the rest looked up from reference TRBV19 and TRBJ2-3, is DGGITQSPKYLFRKEGQNVTLSCEQNLNHDAMYWYRQDPGQGLRLIYYSQIVNDFQKGDIAEGYSVSREKKESFPLTVTSAQKNPTAFYLCASSIGQATDTQYFGPGTRLTVL.

The rearrangement uses TRBV29-1 and TRBJ2-4, with 7 bases matching TRBD1. J gave up 5 bases and V 6 bases, and 13 bases lay outside the gene matches. The V gene's germline CDR1 is SQVTM and CDR2 ANQGSEA. This CDR3 has 15 amino acids. The CDR3, as DNA: TGCAGCGTCTATGATAGGACAGGTGATCAAAACATTCAGTACTTC. Protein sequence: CSVYDRTGDQNIQYF.

This clone was observed once. The V gene is TRBV11-2, the J gene TRBJ2-1; D remains unclear. Deletions cut 2 bases from V and 9 bases from J, with 14 bases between. The CDR3 sequence is 14 residues long. From germline, CDR1 is SGHAT and CDR2 FQNNGV. The CDR3 DNA follows: TGTGCCAGCAGCTTAAATCCTAGTTCTGCTGAGCAGTTCTTC. This translates into CASSLNPSSAEQFF.

This clone showed up just once. The gene calls are TRBV11-3 and TRBJ2-7; D is perhaps TRBD1 or TRBD2 (5 bases each). CDR3 length: 13 residues. Trimming shortened V by 4 bases and J by 7 bases, and 14 bases separated the two germline ends. From germline, CDR1 is SGHNT and CDR2 YENEEA. This CDR3 reads CASSSRGRREQYF. CDR3 coding DNA: TGTGCCAGCAGCTCCCGGGGACGAAGGGAGCAGTACTTC. Full variable domain (missing parts from reference TRBV11-3 and TRBJ2-7): EAGVVQSPRYKIIEKKQPVAFWCNPISGHNTLYWYLQNLGQGPELLIRYENEEAVDDSQLPKDRFSAERLKGVDSTLKIQPAELGDSAVYLCASSSRGRREQYFGPGTRLTVT.

The CDR3: CASSFRTSGTYYEQYF. In DNA form, the CDR3 reads TGTGCCAGCAGCTTCCGGACTAGCGGGACCTACTACGAGCAGTACTTC. The chain uses TRBV7-2 and TRBJ2-7, with 12 bases fitting TRBD2. The V and J ends lost 3 bases and 3 bases, in that order; junction bases with no gene match: 6. This CDR3 spans 16 amino acids. The germline CDR1 and CDR2 sequences are SGHTA and FQGNSA.

CDR3 sequence: CASSMRGSGNEQYF. The CDR3 nucleotides are TGTGCCAGTAGTATGAGAGGTAGCGGTAACGAGCAGTACTTC. The chain recombines TRBV19 with TRBJ2-7; D might be TRBD2 (6 bases). Germline V lookup: CDR1 LNHDA, CDR2 SQIVND (reference sequence). Deletions cut 3 bases from V and 5 bases from J, with 14 bases between. This CDR3 comprises 14 residues.

This chain uses TRBV4-1 with TRBJ2-1; no clear D. V was trimmed by 1 base and J by 0 bases, leaving 4 bases between them. CDR3 length equals 14 residues. The germline V gene encodes CDR1 MGHRA and CDR2 YSYEKL. The CDR3 here is CASSQVVSYNEQFF. CDR3 bases: TGCGCCAGCAGCCAAGTAGTCTCCTACAATGAGCAGTTCTTC.

This chain links TRBV19 with TRBJ2-2; D is perhaps TRBD1 (7 bases). Germline CDR1 reads LNHDA; CDR2 reads SQIVND (reference sequence). V was pared by 4 bases and J by 4 bases, with 16 bases between. This CDR3 contains 16 residues. CDR3 protein: CASSTTYRGGTGELFF. CDR3 nucleotide sequence: TGTGCCAGTAGTACCACTTACAGGGGAGGCACCGGGGAGCTGTTTTTT.

This clone was observed a few times. The V and J genes are TRBV10-3 and TRBJ1-1; 10 bases agree with TRBD1. This CDR3 contains 18 residues. Germline CDR1 is ENHRY and CDR2 is SYGVKD. The V and J ends lost 0 bases and 0 bases, in that order; junction bases with no gene match: 7. CDR3 DNA sequence: TGTGCCATCAGTGAGTCGTATGACAGGGGGCGGGTGAACACTGAAGCTTTCTTT. Its translation: CAISESYDRGRVNTEAFF.

The chain carries TRBV2 and TRBJ1-1; D is unresolved. The CDR3 loop spans 13 amino acids. Per the germline V gene, CDR1 is SNHLY and CDR2 is FYNNEI. Trimming took off 4 bases at V and 5 bases at J, with 11 bases between the two ends. The CDR3 sequence is CASSVAVLTEAFF. DNA of the CDR3: TGTGCCAGCAGTGTCGCAGTTCTAACTGAAGCTTTCTTT. Supplemented by reference TRBV2 and TRBJ1-1, the full variable domain reads EPEVTQTPSHQVTQMGQEVILRCVPISNHLYFYWYRQILGQKVEFLVSFYNNEISEKSEIFDDQFSVERPDGSNFTLKIRSTKLEDSAMYFCASSVAVLTEAFFGQGTRLTVV.

This chain joins TRBV27 and TRBJ2-7; the match to TRBD2 covers 7 bases. Germline CDR1 reads MNHEY; CDR2 reads SMNVEV (reference sequence). This CDR3 is built from 13 residues. Losses at the gene ends were 6 bases for V and 6 bases for J; bases not matched to a gene: 8. CDR3 nucleotides: TGTGCCAGCAGCCAAACGGGGAGGGTCGAGCAGTACTTC. Translated: CASSQTGRVEQYF.

Comments on this clone: Germline and junction disagree at one end, which may indicate a read error. The genes are TRBV7-2 and TRBJ2-1; D is perhaps TRBD2 (6 bases). Germline V gene sequence: CDR1 SGHTA, CDR2 FQGNSA. The CDR3 has 14 amino acids. In nucleotides, the CDR3 is TGTGCCAGCAGCCCTTGGACGGGGGAGAATGGGCAGTTCTTC. Its protein product is CASSPWTGENGQFF.